This T cell receptor (beta chain) comes out of a study of regulatory T cells in long-lasting Graves disease. As for time point: newly diagnosed GD, antithyroid drugs for less than 3 months. After RNA was extracted from PBMCs, the TCR library was made from it. Building of the TCR beta libraries involved iRepertoire HTBI primers and Arm-PCR of CDR3 regions. TCRdb independently ran MiXCR on the multiplex PCR reads; one entry per CDR3 protein. The sample gives about half a million distinct CDR3 sequences, around 11% of which show up once; more than 8% is in the top ten. This clonotype was observed a few times. With 4 bases clipped from V and 8 bases from J, the junction kept 9 bases outside the gene matches. The CDR3 runs 14 residues. Germline V CDR1 and CDR2: SEHNR, FQNEAQ (reference sequence). This same sample was also part of a study on T cells in Graves' hyperthyroidism and ophthalmopathy. From that study: A median approximately 6.5 months before onset, the model predicted ophthalmopathy.

The TCR was taken from a woman in her twenties or thirties with Graves disease. The V call is TRBV7-9, the J call TRBJ2-3, with 7 positions matching TRBD2. Sequencing was performed on peripheral blood mononuclear cells (PBMCs), taken at new diagnosis, from a patient treated with antithyroid drugs. In nucleotides, the CDR3 is TGTGCCAGCAGCTGGGAGGGAGGGCCTGGTACGCAGTATTTT. It codes for CASSWEGGPGTQYF.